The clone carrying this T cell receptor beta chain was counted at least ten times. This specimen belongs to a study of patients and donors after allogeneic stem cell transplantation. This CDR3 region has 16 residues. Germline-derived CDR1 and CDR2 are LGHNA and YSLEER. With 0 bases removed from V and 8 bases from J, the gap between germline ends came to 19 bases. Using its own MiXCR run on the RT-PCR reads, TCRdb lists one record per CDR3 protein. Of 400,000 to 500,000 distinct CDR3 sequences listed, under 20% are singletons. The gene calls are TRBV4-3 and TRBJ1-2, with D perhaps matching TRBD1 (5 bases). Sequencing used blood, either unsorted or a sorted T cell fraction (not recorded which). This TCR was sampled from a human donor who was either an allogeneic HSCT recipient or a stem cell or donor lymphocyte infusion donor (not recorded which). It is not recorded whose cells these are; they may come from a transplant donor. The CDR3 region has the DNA TGCGCCAGCAGCCAAGATGTTCCGGGCAGCGGGGGGGGCTACACCTTC. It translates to CASSQDVPGSGGGYTF.